The rows below give T cell receptor beta chains drawn from one sample of a study of blood T cell repertoires in COVID-19. Clones were sequenced by immunoSEQ multiplex PCR, and TCRdb holds only the in-frame ones, with some missing. The data contain some 110,000 clones, about 84% of them seen just once; the ten biggest clones take up approximately 5%. The specimen sequenced was peripheral blood. The receptors derive from a human donor in a cohort sampled during active COVID-19. CDR3s include the opening cysteine and the closing phenylalanine or tryptophan. A D gene is named only where the DNA matches it firmly. Only part of the rows carry a size: once, few, many, or a class if the clone is expanded.

TRBJ2-1 . TRBD1 TRBV11-2 CASSSGQGVYNEQFF TGTGCCAGCAGCTCCGGACAGGGGGTCTACAATGAGCAGTTCTTC
TRBJ2-3 . . TRBV12-3/TRBV12-4 CASSLQQSDTQYF TGTGCCAGCAGTTTGCAACAGTCAGATACGCAGTATTTT
TRBJ2-7 . . TRBV7-9 CASRTQTYEQYF TGTGCCAGCAGGACTCAAACCTACGAGCAGTACTTC
TRBJ1-2 . . TRBV9 CASSSLTPGGSYGYTF TGTGCCAGCAGCTCCCTAACACCGGGGGGAAGCTATGGCTACACCTTC
TRBJ2-1 . TRBD2 TRBV7-6 CASSPATGGGNEQFF TGTGCCAGCAGCCCGGCCACGGGAGGGGGCAATGAGCAGTTCTTC
TRBJ2-7 . . TRBV20-1 CRATSDYEQYF TGCAGGGCGACTAGTGATTACGAGCAGTACTTC
TRBJ2-3 . . TRBV24-1 CATSDPTRQGRGTDTQYF TGTGCCACCAGTGACCCCACGAGGCAGGGAAGGGGCACAGATACGCAGTATTTT
TRBJ2-3 . . TRBV11-3 CASSSGSPDTQYF TGTGCCAGCAGCTCAGGAAGTCCAGATACGCAGTATTTT
TRBJ2-7 . TRBD2 TRBV29-1 CSVEGGGPYEQYF TGCAGCGTTGAAGGCGGGGGACCCTACGAGCAGTACTTC
TRBJ2-7 . . TRBV5-6 CASRWGPEAYEQYF TGTGCCAGCCGGTGGGGCCCTGAAGCCTACGAGCAGTACTTC
TRBJ1-2 . . TRBV6-5 CASSSRQSDYGYTF TGTGCCAGCAGTTCCAGACAGAGCGATTATGGCTACACCTTC
TRBJ2-5 . TRBD2 TRBV2 CASSPPLAGDETQYF TGTGCCAGCAGTCCGCCGCTAGCGGGAGACGAGACCCAGTACTTC
TRBJ2-1 . . TRBV3-1/TRBV3-2 CASSLGSSDYNEQFF TGTGCCAGCAGCCTCGGTAGCTCGGACTACAATGAGCAGTTCTTC
TRBJ1-1 . . TRBV27 CASSLSQSMNTEAFF TGTGCCAGCAGTTTGTCACAGTCGATGAACACTGAAGCTTTCTTT
TRBJ2-1 . . TRBV20-1 CSARDHTEQFF TGCAGTGCTAGAGATCACACTGAGCAGTTCTTC
TRBJ2-7 . TRBD2 TRBV7-2 CASSLGGRVSGEQYF TGTGCCAGCAGCTTAGGTGGGAGGGTATCAGGAGAGCAGTACTTC
TRBJ1-4 . . TRBV7-3 CASSAQGLPNEKLFF TGTGCCAGCAGCGCCCAGGGTTTACCTAATGAAAAACTGTTTTTT
TRBJ2-7 many TRBD1 TRBV10-1 CASSRGQGAYEQYF TGCGCCAGCAGTCGCGGACAGGGTGCCTACGAGCAGTACTTC
TRBJ1-4 . . TRBV19 CASRKDGIATNEKLFF TGTGCCAGTAGGAAGGACGGGATTGCAACTAATGAAAAACTGTTTTTT
TRBJ2-3 . TRBD1 TRBV5-1 CASSLGDRGTDTQYF TGCGCCAGCAGCTTGGGGGACAGGGGCACAGATACGCAGTATTTT
TRBJ1-2 . . TRBV18 CASSPVQDHGYTF TGTGCCAGCTCACCCGTACAGGATCATGGCTACACCTTC
TRBJ2-5 . . TRBV13 CASSGGLDQETQYF TGTGCCAGCAGCGGAGGTCTAGATCAAGAGACCCAGTACTTC
TRBJ1-1 few . TRBV7-2 CASSLTRETEAFF TGTGCCAGCAGCTTAACCAGGGAAACTGAAGCTTTCTTT
TRBJ1-1 . TRBD1 TRBV6-5 CASSYGRGANTEAFF TGTGCCAGCAGTTATGGCAGGGGGGCGAACACTGAAGCTTTCTTT
TRBJ2-7 . . TRBV28 CASSYAGTTLYEQYF TGTGCCAGCAGTTACGCCGGGACAACTCTCTACGAGCAGTACTTC
TRBJ2-3 . . TRBV5-1 CASSATGTRNTDTQYF TGCGCCAGCAGCGCTACCGGGACAAGGAACACAGATACGCAGTATTTT
TRBJ2-2 . TRBD1 TRBV6-4 CASRGQVNTGELFF TGTGCCAGCAGAGGACAGGTGAACACCGGGGAGCTGTTTTTT
TRBJ2-1 . . TRBV12-5 CASGLNRDWQFF TGTGCTAGTGGTTTGAACCGGGACTGGCAGTTCTTC
TRBJ1-3 . . TRBV7-3 CASSLNSGSGNTIYF TGTGCCAGCAGCTTGAATTCGGGCTCTGGAAACACCATATATTTT
TRBJ2-7 . . TRBV11-2 CASSLTKHAVSYEQYF TGTGCCAGCAGCCTGACCAAGCATGCGGTCTCCTACGAGCAGTACTTC
TRBJ2-7 . TRBD2 TRBV4-1 CASSQTSGSSYEQYF TGCGCCAGCAGCCAAACTAGCGGTAGCTCCTACGAGCAGTACTTC
TRBJ2-2 many TRBD2 TRBV7-6 CASSLALVGLAGAGELFF TGTGCCAGCAGCTTAGCGCTGGTCGGCCTAGCGGGAGCCGGGGAGCTGTTTTTT
TRBJ1-1 . . TRBV28 CASRGGLMNTEAFF TGTGCCAGCAGGGGGGGACTCATGAACACTGAAGCTTTCTTT
TRBJ1-4 . . TRBV27 CASSLFVPRGANEKLFF TGTGCCAGCAGTTTATTCGTCCCCAGGGGAGCTAATGAAAAACTGTTTTTT
TRBJ1-2 . . TRBV19 CASSMLGGAGGYTF TGTGCCAGTAGTATGTTGGGGGGTGCAGGCGGCTACACCTTC
TRBJ1-2 . . TRBV10-3 CAISESADGYTF TGTGCCATCAGTGAGTCGGCAGATGGCTACACCTTC
TRBJ2-1 once . TRBV7-9 CASSFLGGPDEQFF TGTGCCAGCAGCTTCCTCGGAGGGCCGGATGAGCAGTTCTTC
TRBJ2-3 . . TRBV6-4 CASGRDMIADTQYF TGTGCCAGCGGACGGGACATGATCGCCGATACGCAGTATTTT
TRBJ1-4 . . TRBV28 CASRGGDSGNEKLFF TGTGCCAGCAGGGGGGGAGACAGTGGCAATGAAAAACTGTTTTTT
TRBJ1-1 . . TRBV28 CASSPREKVSEAFF TGTGCCAGCAGCCCCAGGGAAAAAGTTAGTGAAGCTTTCTTT
TRBJ2-7 . . TRBV5-1 CASSLGQGGHTRSYEQYF TGCGCCAGCAGCTTGGGGCAGGGTGGGCACACCCGCTCCTACGAGCAGTACTTC
TRBJ2-1 . TRBD2 TRBV11-2 CASSPGRGRVGVDEQFF TGTGCCAGCAGCCCGGGACGCGGGAGGGTCGGGGTCGATGAGCAGTTCTTC
TRBJ2-1 . . TRBV7-8 CASRTGRTGFRDEQFF TGTGCCAGCAGAACGGGGCGAACAGGGTTTCGGGATGAGCAGTTCTTC
TRBJ2-5 . TRBD1 TRBV5-6 CASSWRTGEETQYF TGTGCCAGCAGCTGGAGGACAGGGGAAGAGACCCAGTACTTC
TRBJ2-3 . TRBD2 TRBV18 CASSPLAGYTDTQYF TGTGCCAGCTCCCCCCTAGCGGGGTACACAGATACGCAGTATTTT
TRBJ2-6 . TRBD2 TRBV27 CASRRLAGDSGANVLTF TGTGCCAGCAGGAGACTAGCGGGAGACTCTGGGGCCAACGTCCTGACTTTC
TRBJ2-1 . . TRBV10-1 CASSGVPGGQFF TGCGCCAGCAGTGGAGTCCCCGGTGGGCAGTTCTTC
TRBJ2-3 . TRBD2 TRBV24-1 CATSDYGAGNTDTQYF TGTGCCACCAGTGATTATGGAGCGGGAAACACAGATACGCAGTATTTT
TRBJ1-2 . . TRBV7-9 CASSLRDVPNRDGYTF TGTGCCAGCAGCTTACGGGATGTACCCAACCGGGATGGCTACACCTTC
TRBJ1-6 . TRBD1 TRBV7-9 CASSFSFLRGQFGNSPLHF TGTGCCAGCAGCTTTAGTTTTTTGAGGGGGCAATTTGGTAATTCACCCCTCCACTTT
TRBJ1-2 . TRBD1 TRBV6-4 CASSESGQSIYGYTF TGTGCCAGCAGTGAGTCGGGACAGTCTATCTATGGCTACACCTTC
TRBJ2-1 . TRBD2 TRBV19 CASKPAGVSYNEQFF TGTGCCAGTAAGCCAGCGGGAGTTAGTTACAATGAGCAGTTCTTC
TRBJ2-7 . . TRBV15 CATSRGTGGISYEQYF TGTGCCACCAGCCGCGGCACTGGCGGGATCTCCTACGAGCAGTACTTC
TRBJ2-1 . TRBD2 TRBV6-2/TRBV6-3 CASSFRQRGNEQFF TGTGCCAGCAGTTTTCGGCAGCGGGGAAATGAGCAGTTCTTC
TRBJ2-7 . TRBD2 TRBV11-2 CASSLIETSIYEQYF TGTGCCAGCAGCTTAATCGAGACTAGCATCTACGAGCAGTACTTC